This T cell receptor beta chain comes out of a study of beta chain features in type 1 diabetes. The length of the CDR3 is 13 residues. The germline gives CDR1 KGHSH, CDR2 LQKENI. V shed 6 bases and J 6 bases; nucleotides not matched to a gene: 7. TCRB transcripts that were expressed got sequenced, as all of the isolated RNA had been reverse transcribed. Only in-frame clones appear in the TCRdb table, and some are missing; sequencing was by immunoSEQ multiplex PCR. The repertoire holds more than 150,000 clones, with around 10% as singletons. In this sample, this clone turned up a few times. Sequences were obtained from central memory CD4+ T cells from blood. The clonotype was recovered from a young man in good health. This chain links TRBV18 with TRBJ2-7; TRBD1 matches 8 bases. CDR3 protein: CASSPRQGREQYF. The CDR3, as DNA: TGTGCCAGCTCCCCGAGACAGGGGCGCGAGCAGTACTTC.